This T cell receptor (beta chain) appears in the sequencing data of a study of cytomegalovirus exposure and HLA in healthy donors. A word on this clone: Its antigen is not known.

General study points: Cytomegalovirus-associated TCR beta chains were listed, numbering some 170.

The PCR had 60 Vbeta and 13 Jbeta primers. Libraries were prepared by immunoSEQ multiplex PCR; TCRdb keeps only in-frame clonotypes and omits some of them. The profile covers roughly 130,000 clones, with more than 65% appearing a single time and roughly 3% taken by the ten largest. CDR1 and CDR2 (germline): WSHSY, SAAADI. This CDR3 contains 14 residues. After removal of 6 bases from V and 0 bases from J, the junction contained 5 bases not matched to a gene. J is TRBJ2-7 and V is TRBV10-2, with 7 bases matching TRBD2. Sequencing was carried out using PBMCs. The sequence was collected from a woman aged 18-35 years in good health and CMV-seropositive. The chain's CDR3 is CASREGTTSYEQYF. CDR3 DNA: TGCGCCAGCAGAGAGGGGACTACCTCCTACGAGCAGTACTTC.